Listed below are T cell receptor beta chains from one sample, sequenced in a study of T-cell reconstitution after alpha-beta-depleted transplantation in children. TCRdb itself ran the PCR reads through MiXCR, one entry per CDR3 protein. The data contain more than 200,000 distinct CDR3 sequences, approximately 17% of them singletons. Here the sequenced sample was PBMCs, mostly from graft donor cells, taken 360 days after TCRalphabeta/CD19-depleted stem cell transplant. The receptor source for this set is a male patient between 2 and 10 years old who had a stem cell transplant for acute lymphoblastic leukemia, so the T cells may come from the graft donor. Each CDR3 is given with its conserved first and last residue. D genes are given only for firm matches. Not every row has a clone size; where given, it reads once, few, many or a size class.

V	J	size	D	DNA	CDR3
TRBV29-1	TRBJ2-7	-	-	TGCAGCGTTGAAGAGGGTGCCTGGGGCTACGAGCAGTACTTC	CSVEEGAWGYEQYF
TRBV7-9	TRBJ1-5	-	TRBD1	TGTGCCAGCAGTTCACAGGGGGGTGATCAGCCCCAGCATTTT	CASSSQGGDQPQHF
TRBV4-3	TRBJ2-3	few	-	TGCGCCAGCAGCCAAGACGTGGAGTTTGGAGCAGATACGCAGTATTTT	CASSQDVEFGADTQYF
TRBV7-2	TRBJ2-7	-	TRBD1	TGTGCCAGCAGCTTAGTACAGGGGGAGTACGAGCAGTACTTC	CASSLVQGEYEQYF
TRBV24-1	TRBJ2-2	few	-	TGTGCCACCAGTGGTTCCGGGGGAATGGCGACCGGGGAGCTGTTTTTT	CATSGSGGMATGELFF
TRBV27	TRBJ2-2	-	-	TGTGCCAGCAGTCATCAAGCCGGGGAGCTGTTTTTT	CASSHQAGELFF
TRBV6-2/TRBV6-3	TRBJ2-1	few	-	TGTGCCAGCAGTTACTCTTTGGCCAACAATGAGCAGTTCTTC	CASSYSLANNEQFF
TRBV6-2/TRBV6-3	TRBJ2-7	-	TRBD1	TGTGCCAGCAGCCCACATCTCTCCGGGACAGGGGTTTCCGAGCAGTACTTC	CASSPHLSGTGVSEQYF
TRBV5-1	TRBJ2-7	few	-	TGCGCCAGCAACTTGCGGGAAAGTTACGAGCAGTACTTC	CASNLRESYEQYF
TRBV10-2	TRBJ2-2	-	-	TGCGCCAGAAAAAGCGGGTTTAACACCGGGGAGCTGTTTTTT	CARKSGFNTGELFF
TRBV4-2	TRBJ2-7	few	-	TGTGCCAGCAGCCCACTCTCGGTAGGGGCCGGCTACGAGCAGTACTTC	CASSPLSVGAGYEQYF
TRBV10-3	TRBJ1-6	-	-	TGTGCCATCAGCCAGGGTGGGAATTCACCCCTCCACTTT	CAISQGGNSPLHF
TRBV18	TRBJ2-5	-	-	TGTGCCAGCTCACCACCGGAGACCCTGGGAGAGACCCAGTACTTC	CASSPPETLGETQYF
TRBV5-1	TRBJ2-1	few	-	TGCGCCAGCGGGACTTTGTCCCGGGGGAATGAGCAGTTCTTC	CASGTLSRGNEQFF
TRBV7-7	TRBJ2-5	-	-	TGTGCTAGCAGCTTCCAGGGGAGTCAGGAGACCCAGTACTTC	CASSFQGSQETQYF
TRBV12-3/TRBV12-4	TRBJ2-1	-	TRBD1	TGTGCCAGCAGTCACAGGGGCTTGAGCTCCTACAATGAGCAGTTCTTC	CASSHRGLSSYNEQFF
TRBV5-1	TRBJ2-2	-	TRBD1	TGCGCCAGCAGTTCGGGACAGGGGGCCTCAGGGACCGGGGAGCTGTTTTTT	CASSSGQGASGTGELFF
TRBV7-9	TRBJ1-2	few	TRBD1	TGTGCCAGCAGCATGGGGACAGACCATATAATCTATGGCTACACCTTC	CASSMGTDHIIYGYTF
TRBV18	TRBJ2-5	-	TRBD2	TGTGCCAGCTCACCGAGGGAGGGAGAGACCCAGTACTTC	CASSPREGETQYF
TRBV18	TRBJ2-1	-	-	TGTGCCAGCTCACTGAGCGGGTATTACAATGAGCAGTTCTTC	CASSLSGYYNEQFF
TRBV7-3	TRBJ2-1	-	TRBD2	TGTGCCAGCAGCCCTAGACTAGCGGGGGGCACAGGAGAGCAGTTCTTC	CASSPRLAGGTGEQFF
TRBV6-5	TRBJ1-1	many	-	TGTGCCAGCAGTTACTCGGGAGGGGGCACTGAAGCTTTCTTT	CASSYSGGGTEAFF
TRBV29-1	TRBJ1-1	-	-	TGCAGCTACCTTGGGCTTACGCTCGACTCAGAGGGTACTTTTCGGGGGACTGAAGCTTTCTTT	CSYLGLTLDSEGTFRGTEAFF
TRBV6-5	TRBJ2-1	few	-	TGTGCCAGCAGACGGGTCTACAATGAGCAGTTCTTC	CASRRVYNEQFF
TRBV30	TRBJ2-2	-	TRBD1	TGTGCCTCGGGACAGGCCGACGGGGAGCTGTTTTTT	CASGQADGELFF
TRBV20-1	TRBJ1-6	-	-	TGCAGTGCTAGAGATATCCGGCATAAATCCTATAATTCACCCCTCCACTTT	CSARDIRHKSYNSPLHF
TRBV19	TRBJ1-6	-	-	TGTGCCAGTAGTCCGGAACAGGGATATAATTCACCCCTCCACTTT	CASSPEQGYNSPLHF
TRBV5-1	TRBJ2-1	many	-	TGCGCCAGCAGCTTGGCCGTTTTTGATGAGCAGTTCTTC	CASSLAVFDEQFF
TRBV12-3/TRBV12-4	TRBJ1-2	few	-	TGTGCCAGCAGTCTACCGGGGGAGAACTATGGCTACACCTTC	CASSLPGENYGYTF
TRBV7-2	TRBJ2-3	-	TRBD2	TGTGCCAGCAGCTTACGGGGTAGCGGGGACACAGATACGCAGTATTTT	CASSLRGSGDTDTQYF
TRBV4-3	TRBJ2-7	-	-	TGCGCCAGCAGCCAAGAGCCCATCGGGAAAGAGCAGTACTTC	CASSQEPIGKEQYF
TRBV27	TRBJ1-2	-	-	TGTGCCAGCAGACGGGCTGAGGATGGCTACACCTTC	CASRRAEDGYTF
TRBV5-1	TRBJ2-4	many	-	TGCGCCAGCAGCTTGGAGCAGCCGGATCTAGACATTCAGTACTTC	CASSLEQPDLDIQYF
TRBV29-1	TRBJ1-4	few	-	TGCAGCGTTGCACTGGGGACGTTTAATGAAAAACTGTTTTTT	CSVALGTFNEKLFF
TRBV6-2/TRBV6-3	TRBJ2-1	few	TRBD2	TGTGCCAGCAGTCTGACTAGCGGGGGCGAGCAGTTCTTC	CASSLTSGGEQFF
TRBV7-9	TRBJ2-1	-	TRBD2	TGTGCCAGCAGCCTCCGACCGGGACTAGCGGGATACAATGAGCAGTTCTTC	CASSLRPGLAGYNEQFF
TRBV20-1	TRBJ1-4	few	TRBD1	TGCAGTGCTAGCTATACAGGGGCGGCTAATGAAAAACTGTTTTTT	CSASYTGAANEKLFF
TRBV24-1	TRBJ2-3	-	-	TGTGCCACCAGTGATTGGGGGGATACGCAGTATTTT	CATSDWGDTQYF
TRBV12-3/TRBV12-4	TRBJ2-7	few	-	TGTGCCAGCAGGACTAGTTTTCCCCGCGGAAACTCCTACGAGCAGTACTTC	CASRTSFPRGNSYEQYF
TRBV19	TRBJ1-1	-	-	TGTGCCAGTACCCTTGGGAGATCGAACACTGAAGCTTTCTTT	CASTLGRSNTEAFF
TRBV27	TRBJ2-3	-	-	TGTGCCAGCAGTCCCCATTTGAAAGATACGCAGTATTTT	CASSPHLKDTQYF
TRBV3-1	TRBJ2-7	-	-	TGTGCCAGTCAGGAGGACAGTACCTACGAGCAGTACTTC	CASQEDSTYEQYF
TRBV27	TRBJ2-7	-	-	TGTGCCAGCAGTTTTAAGGTCTCCTACGAGCAGTACTTC	CASSFKVSYEQYF
TRBV20-1	TRBJ2-1	many	-	TGCAGTGCGGCTACCGGGAGTCAATCCTACAATGAGCAGTTCTTC	CSAATGSQSYNEQFF
TRBV11-2	TRBJ2-2	-	-	TGTGCCAGCAGCTTAGAGGGTACAGGGAACCCTTCCAGCGGGGAGCTGTTTTTT	CASSLEGTGNPSSGELFF
TRBV3-1	TRBJ2-7	-	-	TGTGCCAGCAGCCACCCTTCGGCAGAGCAGTACTTC	CASSHPSAEQYF
TRBV21-1	TRBJ2-1	-	-	TGTGCCAGCAGACCTCTCGATACCGGGACTACCTCCTACAATGAGCAGTTCTTC	CASRPLDTGTTSYNEQFF
TRBV20-1	TRBJ2-1	-	TRBD2	TGCAGTGCCCCCCGACTAGCGGGGGGAAATGAGCAGTTCTTC	CSAPRLAGGNEQFF
TRBV24-1	TRBJ2-2	-	-	TGTGCCACCGCTGGGGTTAACACCGGGGAGCTGTTTTTT	CATAGVNTGELFF
TRBV28	TRBJ2-2	-	TRBD2	TGTGCCAGCAGTTTAGGACTAGCTTGGGACACCGGGGAGCTGTTTTTT	CASSLGLAWDTGELFF
TRBV9	TRBJ2-7	few	-	TGTGCCAGCAGCGTAGAAGTCGGGACCTACGAGCAGTACTTC	CASSVEVGTYEQYF
TRBV12-3/TRBV12-4	TRBJ1-5	-	-	TGTGCCAGCAGTTTCGGGTTCGGACGGAGCCGAGATCAGCCCCAGCATTTT	CASSFGFGRSRDQPQHF
TRBV4-3	TRBJ1-6	-	TRBD1	TGCGCCAGCAGCCAAGCCCTTGACAGGGCCTATAATTCACCCCTCCACTTT	CASSQALDRAYNSPLHF
TRBV20-1	TRBJ2-5	-	-	TGCAGTGCTAGAGGTGCGGTGCGTCAGGGATTAGAGACCCAGTACTTC	CSARGAVRQGLETQYF
TRBV12-3/TRBV12-4	TRBJ2-1	few	TRBD2	TGTGCCAGCAGCAGCCGGCCCGGGACTAGCGGGGCCAATGAGCAGTTCTTC	CASSSRPGTSGANEQFF
TRBV21-1	TRBJ1-5	few	-	TGTGCCAGCAGCAAAGGAGACAGGGGGCGATCTTATAACAATCAGCCCCAGCATTTT	CASSKGDRGRSYNNQPQHF
TRBV7-3	TRBJ1-4	-	-	TGTGCCAGCAGCCCGTGGGAGACTAATGAAAAACTGTTTTTT	CASSPWETNEKLFF
TRBV5-1	TRBJ2-5	many	-	TGCGCCAGCAGCTTGGGTCCGTATCAAGAGACCCAGTACTTC	CASSLGPYQETQYF
TRBV29-1	TRBJ1-1	many	TRBD1	TGCAGCGTTGAGTGGGGACAGGGATTTGAAGCTTTCTTT	CSVEWGQGFEAFF
TRBV6-1	TRBJ1-1	few	TRBD1	TGTGCCAGCAGTGACCAGGGGGTGAGGACTGAAGCTTTCTTT	CASSDQGVRTEAFF